A selection of T cell receptor beta chains follows, all from one sample in a study of T cell responses to AZD1222 COVID-19 vaccine. Sequencing was performed with immunoSEQ multiplex PCR; in TCRdb, only in-frame clones are kept and a portion is missing. The sample holds 150,000 to 200,000 clones; about 85% are singletons and the top ten take less than 3%. The sample in question was peripheral blood, obtained on day 0 of AZD1222 vaccination. The source is an adult in good health. Both conserved end residues are part of each CDR3. The order of the fields is J gene, V gene, D gene, CDR3 protein. The D gene is left open where the match is weak.

TRBJ2-3 TRBV9 NA CASSVSQFVDTQYF
TRBJ1-6 TRBV4-1 NA CASSQDGVGGYSPLHF
TRBJ2-7 TRBV13 NA CASSLGSNRKVYEQYF
TRBJ2-5 TRBV1 NA CTSSQESAELQETQYF
TRBJ1-5 TRBV28 NA CASNIWERESNQPQHF
TRBJ2-2 TRBV6-4 TRBD2 CASSDSAASGYTGELFF
TRBJ1-4 TRBV27 TRBD1 CASSRIGLDRAYEKLFF
TRBJ2-3 TRBV19 NA CASSHGLGADTQYF
TRBJ2-7 TRBV19 NA CASSTGTASYEQYF
TRBJ2-5 TRBV4-1 NA CASSKVLQETQYF
TRBJ2-7 TRBV7-6 TRBD1 CASSQGQGVGSYEQYF
TRBJ2-1 TRBV5-4 TRBD2 CASSPGTSGSFAQFF
TRBJ2-7 TRBV3-1/TRBV3-2 NA CASRRGSSYEQYF
TRBJ2-1 TRBV21-1 NA CASSKLGLAGGSENEQFF
TRBJ2-7 TRBV29-1 TRBD2 CSVPTSGYEQYF
TRBJ2-1 TRBV7-2 TRBD2 CASSLVLAGGLGEQFF
TRBJ2-3 TRBV5-4 TRBD2 CASSLKLAGGPGTDTQYF
TRBJ2-7 TRBV19 NA CASSSGGTTYEQYF
TRBJ2-6 TRBV3-1/TRBV3-2 NA CASSQDRSSGANVLTF
TRBJ1-2 TRBV6-5 TRBD1 CASSPGTVSWCTF
TRBJ2-1 TRBV6-1 NA CASSEARWQEQFF
TRBJ2-7 TRBV6-5 TRBD2 CASSYSKASGAYEQYF
TRBJ2-2 TRBV19 NA CASSKLGRRNTGELFF
TRBJ1-5 TRBV7-9 NA CASSLDDQPQHF
TRBJ1-6 TRBV5-4 NA CASSLGGAGNNSPLHF
TRBJ2-7 TRBV6-5 NA CARMGAAYEQYF
TRBJ1-1 TRBV29-1 NA CSVEEPPGGTEAFF
TRBJ1-5 TRBV10-2 NA CASSESGGSQPQHF
TRBJ2-3 TRBV10-2 TRBD1 CASSTGADTQYF
TRBJ2-3 TRBV3-1/TRBV3-2 TRBD2 CASSRSGATDTQYF
TRBJ2-5 TRBV7-2 NA CASSGSGAVETQYF